This T cell receptor (beta chain) was recovered during a study of shared clonotypes between healthy human individuals. Each PCR replicate from the sorted subsets contained 200 to 250 ng DNA, which is tens of thousands of T cell genomes. In the original analysis: There were no quality scores in the junction-only immunoSEQ sequences, so filtering differed. Here immunoSEQ multiplex PCR was the method, and the copy in TCRdb shows in-frame clones only, minus some. Clone size and the V and J calls come from that table; the DNA yielded D and trimming. The sample consists of some 2 million clones, 95% of them appearing once. The CDR3 loop spans 11 amino acids. V lost 5 bases to trimming and J lost 4 bases, with 8 bases between them. Germline V gives CDR1 SQVTM, CDR2 ANQGSEA.

The sequence came from a young man in good health. The chain couples TRBV29-1 to TRBJ2-5; a weak D match, TRBD2 (5 bases). The sequencing sample was made of naive CD4+ T cells sorted from blood. Regarding subset: CD45RA+ positively selected. The CDR3 bases are TGCAGCGTTAGGGAGCCAGAGACCCAGTACTTC. Its protein product is CSVREPETQYF. The full variable domain, rest sourced from reference TRBV29-1 and TRBJ2-5, is SAVISQKPSRDICQRGTSLTIQCQVDSQVTMMFWYRQQPGQSLTLIATANQGSEATYESGFVIDKFPISRPNLTFSTLTVSNMSPEDSSIYLCSVREPETQYFGPGTRLLVL.